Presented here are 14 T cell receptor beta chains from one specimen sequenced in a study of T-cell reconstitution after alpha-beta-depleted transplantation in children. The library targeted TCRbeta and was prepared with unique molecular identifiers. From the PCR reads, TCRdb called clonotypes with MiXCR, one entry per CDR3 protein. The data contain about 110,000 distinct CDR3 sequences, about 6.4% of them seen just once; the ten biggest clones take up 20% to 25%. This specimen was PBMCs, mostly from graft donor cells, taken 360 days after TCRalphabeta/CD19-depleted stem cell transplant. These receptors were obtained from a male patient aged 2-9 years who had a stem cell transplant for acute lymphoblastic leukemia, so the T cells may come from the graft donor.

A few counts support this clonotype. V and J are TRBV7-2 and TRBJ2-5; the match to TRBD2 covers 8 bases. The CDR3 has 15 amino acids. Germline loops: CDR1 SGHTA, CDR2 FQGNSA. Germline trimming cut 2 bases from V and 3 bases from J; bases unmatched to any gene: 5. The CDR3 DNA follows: TGTGCCAGCAGCTTAAATCGGGGGGGGGAAGAGACCCAGTACTTC. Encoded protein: CASSLNRGGEETQYF.

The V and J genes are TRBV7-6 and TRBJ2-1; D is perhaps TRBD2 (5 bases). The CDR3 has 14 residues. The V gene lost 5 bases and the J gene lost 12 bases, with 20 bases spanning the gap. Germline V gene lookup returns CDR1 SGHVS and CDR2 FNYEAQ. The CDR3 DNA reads TGTGCCAGCAGCCCGTGGGCCGAGGGCCCTGTGCAGTTCTTC. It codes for CASSPWAEGPVQFF.

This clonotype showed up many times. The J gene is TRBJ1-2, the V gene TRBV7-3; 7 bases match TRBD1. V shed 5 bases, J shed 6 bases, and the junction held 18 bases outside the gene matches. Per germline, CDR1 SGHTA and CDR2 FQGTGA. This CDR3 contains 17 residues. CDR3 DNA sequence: TGTGCCAGCAGCCCATCAAGGCACACAGGGGATGGAGATGGCTACACCTTC. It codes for CASSPSRHTGDGDGYTF.

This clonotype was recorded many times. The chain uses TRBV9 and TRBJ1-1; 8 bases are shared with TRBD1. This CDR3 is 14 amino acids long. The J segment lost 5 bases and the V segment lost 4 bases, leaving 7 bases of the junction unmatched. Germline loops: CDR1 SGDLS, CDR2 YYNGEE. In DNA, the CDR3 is TGTGCCAGCAGCCCTCACAGGGGGTGGACTGAAGCTTTCTTT. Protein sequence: CASSPHRGWTEAFF.

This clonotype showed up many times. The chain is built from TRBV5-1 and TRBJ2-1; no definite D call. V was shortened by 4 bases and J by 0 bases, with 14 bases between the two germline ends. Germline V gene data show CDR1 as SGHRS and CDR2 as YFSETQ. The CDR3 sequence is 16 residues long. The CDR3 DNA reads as TGCGCCAGCAGCGCCCCCCTCGTGAGCTCCTACAATGAGCAGTTCTTC. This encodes CASSAPLVSSYNEQFF.

The CDR3 loop reads CSVAAGEAFF. The CDR3, as DNA: TGCAGCGTTGCGGCGGGTGAAGCTTTCTTT. The chain links TRBV29-1 to TRBJ1-1; D is unresolved. Between the trimmed V and J ends, which lost 4 bases and 7 bases, there was a span of 7 bases. CDR3 size: 10 residues. CDR1 and CDR2 from the germline V gene are SQVTM and ANQGSEA.

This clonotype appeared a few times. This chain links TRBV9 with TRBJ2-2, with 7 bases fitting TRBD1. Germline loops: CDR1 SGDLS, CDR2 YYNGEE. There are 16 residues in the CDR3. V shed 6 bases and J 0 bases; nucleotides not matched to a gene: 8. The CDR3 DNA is TGTGCCAGCAAGAGTATGACAGGGACGAACACCGGGGAGCTGTTTTTT. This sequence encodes CASKSMTGTNTGELFF.

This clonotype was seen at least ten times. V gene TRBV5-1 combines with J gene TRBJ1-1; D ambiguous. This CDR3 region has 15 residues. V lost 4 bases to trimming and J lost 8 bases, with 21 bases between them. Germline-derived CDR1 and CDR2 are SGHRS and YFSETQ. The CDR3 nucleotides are TGCGCCAGCAGCCTCGGATACGGACGTCGGTCGGAAGCTTTCTTT. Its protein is CASSLGYGRRSEAFF.

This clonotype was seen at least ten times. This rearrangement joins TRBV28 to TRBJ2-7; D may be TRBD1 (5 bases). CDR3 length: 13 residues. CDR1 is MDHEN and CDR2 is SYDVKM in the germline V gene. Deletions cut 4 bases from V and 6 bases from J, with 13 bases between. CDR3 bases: TGTGCCAGCAGTTCCCCCAGGGCAACCGAGCAGTACTTC. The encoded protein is CASSSPRATEQYF.

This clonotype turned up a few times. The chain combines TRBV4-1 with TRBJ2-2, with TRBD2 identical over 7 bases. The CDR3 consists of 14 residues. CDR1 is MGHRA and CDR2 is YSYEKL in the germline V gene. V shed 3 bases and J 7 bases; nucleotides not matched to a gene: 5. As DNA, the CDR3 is TGCGCCAGCAGCCAGGGAGGGACCAACGGGGAGCTGTTTTTT. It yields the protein CASSQGGTNGELFF.

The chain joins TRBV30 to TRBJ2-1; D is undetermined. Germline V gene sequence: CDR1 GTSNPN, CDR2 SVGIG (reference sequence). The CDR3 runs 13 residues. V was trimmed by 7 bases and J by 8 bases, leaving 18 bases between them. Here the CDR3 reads CAFNRYTVHEQFF. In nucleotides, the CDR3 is TGTGCCTTTAACCGGTACACCGTGCATGAGCAGTTCTTC.

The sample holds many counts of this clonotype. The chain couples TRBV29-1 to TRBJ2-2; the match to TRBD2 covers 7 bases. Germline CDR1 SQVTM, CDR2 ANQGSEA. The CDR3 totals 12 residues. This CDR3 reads CSASGGAGELFF. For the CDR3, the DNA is TGCAGTGCGAGTGGGGGGGCCGGGGAGCTGTTTTTT.

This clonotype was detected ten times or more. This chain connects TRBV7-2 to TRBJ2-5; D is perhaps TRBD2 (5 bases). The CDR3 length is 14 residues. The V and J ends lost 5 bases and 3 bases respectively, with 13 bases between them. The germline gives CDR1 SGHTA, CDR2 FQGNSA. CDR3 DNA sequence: TGTGCCAGCAGCCCGAGGCGGGCGGAAGAGACCCAGTACTTC. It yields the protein CASSPRRAEETQYF.

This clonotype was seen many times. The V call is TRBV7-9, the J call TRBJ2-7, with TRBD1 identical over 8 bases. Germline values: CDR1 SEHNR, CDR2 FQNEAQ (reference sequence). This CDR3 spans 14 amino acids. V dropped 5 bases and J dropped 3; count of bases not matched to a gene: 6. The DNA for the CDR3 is TGTGCCAGCAGCGTGACAGGGGCGAACTACGAGCAGTACTTC. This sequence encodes CASSVTGANYEQYF.